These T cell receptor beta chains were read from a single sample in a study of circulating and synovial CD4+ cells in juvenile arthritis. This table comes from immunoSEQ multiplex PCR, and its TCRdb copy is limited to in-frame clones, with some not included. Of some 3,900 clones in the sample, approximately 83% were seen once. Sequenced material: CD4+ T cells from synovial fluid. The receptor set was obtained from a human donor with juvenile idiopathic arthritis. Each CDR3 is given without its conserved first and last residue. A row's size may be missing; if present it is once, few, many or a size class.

CDR3 protein: ASSLGRGGTGAGEQY
V gene: TRBV7-6
J gene: TRBJ2-7
clone size: NA

CDR3 protein: ASSRESIYNSPLH
V gene: TRBV6-6
J gene: TRBJ1-6
clone size: NA

CDR3 protein: ASSLPWTGEISPLH
V gene: TRBV23-1
J gene: TRBJ1-6
clone size: NA

CDR3 protein: ASSLRGTGGRATNEKLF
V gene: TRBV7-9
J gene: TRBJ1-4
clone size: NA

CDR3 protein: ASRLTSGGFTGELF
V gene: TRBV19
J gene: TRBJ2-2
clone size: NA

CDR3 protein: AWSVGLAGYEQY
V gene: TRBV30
J gene: NA
clone size: NA

CDR3 protein: SVAATGGYT
V gene: TRBV29-1
J gene: TRBJ1-2
clone size: NA

CDR3 protein: ASSLASGLADTQY
V gene: TRBV5-4
J gene: TRBJ2-3
clone size: NA

CDR3 protein: ASSVAGFTDTQY
V gene: TRBV2
J gene: TRBJ2-3
clone size: NA

CDR3 protein: ASSQEGQGYNEQF
V gene: TRBV4-3
J gene: TRBJ2-1
clone size: NA

CDR3 protein: ASSLQGNYGYT
V gene: TRBV5-8
J gene: TRBJ1-2
clone size: NA

CDR3 protein: APPGQGFSGANVLT
V gene: TRBV10-1
J gene: TRBJ2-6
clone size: NA

CDR3 protein: ASSLTSVAYEQY
V gene: TRBV5-1
J gene: TRBJ2-7
clone size: NA

CDR3 protein: ASGAGANTGELF
V gene: TRBV11-2
J gene: TRBJ2-2
clone size: once

CDR3 protein: ASSLGHVRSGANVLT
V gene: TRBV28
J gene: TRBJ2-6
clone size: NA

CDR3 protein: ASRGQPNTGELF
V gene: TRBV6-6
J gene: TRBJ2-2
clone size: NA

CDR3 protein: ASSPNRVAKNIQY
V gene: TRBV27
J gene: TRBJ2-4
clone size: NA

CDR3 protein: ASSFSVSDSPLH
V gene: TRBV5-1
J gene: TRBJ1-6
clone size: NA

CDR3 protein: ATSRETSGGGTQY
V gene: TRBV15
J gene: TRBJ2-5
clone size: few

CDR3 protein: ASSRVQAVGETQY
V gene: TRBV4-1
J gene: TRBJ2-5
clone size: NA

CDR3 protein: ASRRTGTYEQY
V gene: TRBV6-5
J gene: TRBJ2-7
clone size: NA

CDR3 protein: ASSPDRQSTNEKLF
V gene: TRBV7-2
J gene: TRBJ1-4
clone size: NA

CDR3 protein: ASSRGGAGANVLT
V gene: TRBV4-3
J gene: TRBJ2-6
clone size: NA

CDR3 protein: ASSPGSSGNTIY
V gene: TRBV18
J gene: TRBJ1-3
clone size: NA

CDR3 protein: ASSLSAPGGVDTQY
V gene: TRBV27
J gene: TRBJ2-3
clone size: NA

CDR3 protein: ASSLRTSETQY
V gene: TRBV5-6
J gene: TRBJ2-5
clone size: NA

CDR3 protein: ASSALSSASYEQY
V gene: TRBV27
J gene: TRBJ2-7
clone size: NA

CDR3 protein: ASSLVAGATDTQY
V gene: TRBV5-1
J gene: TRBJ2-3
clone size: few

CDR3 protein: ASSAGLAGVRGEQY
V gene: TRBV9
J gene: TRBJ2-7
clone size: NA

CDR3 protein: ASSGGGPHTDTQY
V gene: TRBV10-1
J gene: TRBJ2-3
clone size: NA

CDR3 protein: ASSLGQTEQY
V gene: TRBV28
J gene: TRBJ2-7
clone size: NA

CDR3 protein: ASSPHGKSNQPQH
V gene: TRBV27
J gene: TRBJ1-5
clone size: NA

CDR3 protein: AISESNGGAYEQY
V gene: TRBV10-3
J gene: TRBJ2-7
clone size: NA

CDR3 protein: ASSYTPTNSPLH
V gene: TRBV6-6
J gene: TRBJ1-6
clone size: NA

CDR3 protein: ATSDRTGESGGYT
V gene: TRBV15
J gene: TRBJ1-2
clone size: NA

CDR3 protein: ASSYSGPTGELF
V gene: TRBV6-5
J gene: TRBJ2-2
clone size: once

CDR3 protein: AIPTSGGSSYEQY
V gene: TRBV2
J gene: TRBJ2-7
clone size: NA

CDR3 protein: AWTQGFIGANVLT
V gene: TRBV30
J gene: TRBJ2-6
clone size: NA

CDR3 protein: AISESTSGETQY
V gene: TRBV10-3
J gene: TRBJ2-5
clone size: NA

CDR3 protein: ASSPTLQGLAKNIQY
V gene: TRBV18
J gene: TRBJ2-4
clone size: NA

CDR3 protein: ASSPAGDSAYEQY
V gene: TRBV5-5
J gene: TRBJ2-7
clone size: NA

CDR3 protein: ASGATSGITDTQY
V gene: TRBV7-9
J gene: TRBJ2-3
clone size: NA

CDR3 protein: ASSPRVSTYNSPLH
V gene: TRBV7-2
J gene: TRBJ1-6
clone size: NA

CDR3 protein: ASSTNPGLASPLH
V gene: TRBV19
J gene: TRBJ1-6
clone size: NA

CDR3 protein: TSSPGQFSGANVLT
V gene: TRBV1
J gene: TRBJ2-6
clone size: NA

CDR3 protein: ASSLVLVAYEQY
V gene: TRBV11-2
J gene: TRBJ2-7
clone size: NA

CDR3 protein: ASSLTSGGANEQF
V gene: TRBV5-5
J gene: TRBJ2-1
clone size: once

CDR3 protein: ASSKDRGHQETQY
V gene: TRBV27
J gene: TRBJ2-5
clone size: NA

CDR3 protein: ASSQVSGANVLT
V gene: TRBV14
J gene: TRBJ2-6
clone size: NA

CDR3 protein: ASSLAFGNTIY
V gene: TRBV7-8
J gene: TRBJ1-3
clone size: few

CDR3 protein: ASSYAGLNTEAF
V gene: TRBV7-2
J gene: TRBJ1-1
clone size: NA

CDR3 protein: ASSLGTGVYT
V gene: TRBV5-6
J gene: TRBJ1-2
clone size: few